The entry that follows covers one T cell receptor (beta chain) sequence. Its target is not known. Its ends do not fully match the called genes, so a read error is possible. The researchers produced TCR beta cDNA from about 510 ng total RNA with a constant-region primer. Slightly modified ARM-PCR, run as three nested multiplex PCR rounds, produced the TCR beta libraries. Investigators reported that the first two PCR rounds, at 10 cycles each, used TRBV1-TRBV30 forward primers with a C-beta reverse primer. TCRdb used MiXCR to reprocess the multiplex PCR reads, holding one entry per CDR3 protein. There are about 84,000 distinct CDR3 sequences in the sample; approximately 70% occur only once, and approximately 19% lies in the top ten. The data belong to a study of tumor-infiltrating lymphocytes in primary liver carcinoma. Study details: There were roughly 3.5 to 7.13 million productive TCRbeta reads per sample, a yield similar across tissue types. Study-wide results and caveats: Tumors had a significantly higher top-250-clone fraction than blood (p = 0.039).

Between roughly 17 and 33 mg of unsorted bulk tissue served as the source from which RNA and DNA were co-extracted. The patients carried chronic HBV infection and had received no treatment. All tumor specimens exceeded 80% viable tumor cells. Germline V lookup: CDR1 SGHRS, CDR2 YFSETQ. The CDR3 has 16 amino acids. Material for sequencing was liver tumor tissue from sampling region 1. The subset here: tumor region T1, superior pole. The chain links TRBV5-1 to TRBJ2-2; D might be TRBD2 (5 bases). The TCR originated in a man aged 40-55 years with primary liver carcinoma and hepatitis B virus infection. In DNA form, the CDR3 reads TGCGCAAGCAACTTTTTGGTCGACGGGAACACCAGGGAGCTGTTTTTT. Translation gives CASNFLVDGNTRELFF.